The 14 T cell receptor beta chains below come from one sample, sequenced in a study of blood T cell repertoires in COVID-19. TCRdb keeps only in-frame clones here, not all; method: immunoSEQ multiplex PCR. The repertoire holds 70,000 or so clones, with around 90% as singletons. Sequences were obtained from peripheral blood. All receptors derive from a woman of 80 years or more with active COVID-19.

The CDR3 nucleotides are TGTGCCAGCAATAGACAGGGGGCAACGGTTGAAGCTTTCTTT. Residues: CASNRQGATVEAFF. The chain joins TRBV2 to TRBJ1-1; TRBD1 aligns across 10 bases. The CDR3 is 14 amino acids. Germline V gene data show CDR1 as SNHLY and CDR2 as FYNNEI. V gave up 7 bases and J gave up 7 bases; unmatched junction bases: 9.

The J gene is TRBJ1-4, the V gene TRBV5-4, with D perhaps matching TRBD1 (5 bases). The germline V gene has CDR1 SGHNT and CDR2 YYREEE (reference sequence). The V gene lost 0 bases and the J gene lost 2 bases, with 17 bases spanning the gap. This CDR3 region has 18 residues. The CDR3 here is CASSLAVRATATNEKLFF. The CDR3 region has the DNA TGTGCCAGCAGCTTGGCCGTAAGGGCGACAGCTACTAATGAAAAACTGTTTTTT.

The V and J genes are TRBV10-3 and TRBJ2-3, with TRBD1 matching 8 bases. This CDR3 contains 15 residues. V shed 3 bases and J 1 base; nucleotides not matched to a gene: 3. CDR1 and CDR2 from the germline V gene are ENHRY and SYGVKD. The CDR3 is CAISDPGQGTDTQYF. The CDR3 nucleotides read TGTGCCATCAGTGACCCGGGACAGGGCACAGATACGCAGTATTTT.

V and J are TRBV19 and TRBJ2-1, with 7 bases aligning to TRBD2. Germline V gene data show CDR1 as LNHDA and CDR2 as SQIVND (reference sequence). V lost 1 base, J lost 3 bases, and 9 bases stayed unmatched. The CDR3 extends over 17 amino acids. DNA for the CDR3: TGTGCCAGTAGTATAGGGAGGGCTAGCGGCATCTACAATGAGCAGTTCTTC. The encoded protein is CASSIGRASGIYNEQFF.

The DNA of the CDR3 is TGTGCCTGGAGTAGCCAGAGCGCCGGGGAGCTGTTTTTT. It is translated as CAWSSQSAGELFF. This chain joins TRBV30 and TRBJ2-2, with D unresolved. Per the germline V gene, CDR1 is GTSNPN and CDR2 is SVGIG (reference sequence). With 2 bases removed from V and 6 bases from J, the gap between germline ends came to 10 bases. The CDR3 runs to 13 residues.

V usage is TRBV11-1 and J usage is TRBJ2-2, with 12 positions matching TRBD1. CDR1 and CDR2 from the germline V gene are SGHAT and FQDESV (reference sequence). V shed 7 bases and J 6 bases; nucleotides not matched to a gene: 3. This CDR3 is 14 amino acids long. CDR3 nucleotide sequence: TGTGCCAGCACGGGACAGGGGGCGTCCGGGGAGCTGTTTTTT. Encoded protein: CASTGQGASGELFF.

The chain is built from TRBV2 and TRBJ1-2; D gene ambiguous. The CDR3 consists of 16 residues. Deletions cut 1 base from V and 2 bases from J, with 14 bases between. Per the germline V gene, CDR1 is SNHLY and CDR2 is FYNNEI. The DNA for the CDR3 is TGTGCCAGCAGTGAAGAAAGCGGACGTACCAACTATGGCTACACCTTC. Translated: CASSEESGRTNYGYTF.

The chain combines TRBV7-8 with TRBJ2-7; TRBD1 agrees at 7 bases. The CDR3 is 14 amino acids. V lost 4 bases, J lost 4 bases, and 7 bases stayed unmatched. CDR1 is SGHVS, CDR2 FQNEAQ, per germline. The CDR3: CASSYTGVKYEQYF. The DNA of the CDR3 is TGTGCCAGCAGCTATACAGGGGTGAAGTACGAGCAGTACTTC.

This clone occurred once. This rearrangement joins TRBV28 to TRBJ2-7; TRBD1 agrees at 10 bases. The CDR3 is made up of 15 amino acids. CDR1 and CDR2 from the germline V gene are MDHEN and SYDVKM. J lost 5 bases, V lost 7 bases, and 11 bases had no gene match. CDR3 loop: CASKTPGQGRDEQYF. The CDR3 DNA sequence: TGTGCCAGCAAAACACCGGGACAGGGGCGGGACGAGCAGTACTTC.

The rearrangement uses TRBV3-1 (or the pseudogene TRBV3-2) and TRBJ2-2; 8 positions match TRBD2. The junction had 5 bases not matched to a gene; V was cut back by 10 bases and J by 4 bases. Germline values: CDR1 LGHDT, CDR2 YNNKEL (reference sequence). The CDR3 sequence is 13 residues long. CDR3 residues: CATYRGGTGELFF. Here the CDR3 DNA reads TGTGCCACGTACCGGGGGGGCACCGGGGAGCTGTTTTTT.

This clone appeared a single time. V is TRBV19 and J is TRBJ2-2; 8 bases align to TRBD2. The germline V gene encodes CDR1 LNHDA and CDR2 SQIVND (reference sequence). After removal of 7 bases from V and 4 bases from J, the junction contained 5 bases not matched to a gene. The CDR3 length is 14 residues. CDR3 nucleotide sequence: TGTGCCAGTAAGCGGGAGAAGATCACCGGGGAGCTGTTTTTT. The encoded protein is CASKREKITGELFF.

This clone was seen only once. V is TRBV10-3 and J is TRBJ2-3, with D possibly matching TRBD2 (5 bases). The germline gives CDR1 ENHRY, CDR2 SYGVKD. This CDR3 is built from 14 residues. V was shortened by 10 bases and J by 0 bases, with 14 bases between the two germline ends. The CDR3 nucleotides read TGTGCCACTAAGGAGGCAGCTAGCACAGATACGCAGTATTTT. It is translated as CATKEAASTDTQYF.

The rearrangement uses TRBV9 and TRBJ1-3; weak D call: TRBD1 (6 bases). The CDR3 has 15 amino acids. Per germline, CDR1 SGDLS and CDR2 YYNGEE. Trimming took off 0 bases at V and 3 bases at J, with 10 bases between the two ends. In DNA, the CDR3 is TGTGCCAGCAGCGTAGCGTCGGACAGTGGAAACACCATATATTTT. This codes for CASSVASDSGNTIYF.

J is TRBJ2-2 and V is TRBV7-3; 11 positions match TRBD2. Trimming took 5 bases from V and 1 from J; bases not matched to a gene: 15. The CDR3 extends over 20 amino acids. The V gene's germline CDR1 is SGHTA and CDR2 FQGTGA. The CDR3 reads CASSPTLAGGWAGNTGELFF. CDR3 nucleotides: TGTGCCAGCAGCCCAACTCTAGCGGGAGGCTGGGCAGGGAACACCGGGGAGCTGTTTTTT. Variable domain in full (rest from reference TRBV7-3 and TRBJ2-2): GAGVSQTPSNKVTEKGKYVELRCDPISGHTALYWYRQSLGQGPEFLIYFQGTGAADDSGLPNDRFFAVRPEGSVSTLKIQRTERGDSAVYLCASSPTLAGGWAGNTGELFFGEGSRLTVL.